Listed below are T cell receptor beta chains from one sample, sequenced in a study of OX40 agonist ivuxolimab in advanced cancers. Repertoires were generated with immunoSEQ multiplex PCR, while TCRdb's copy carries only in-frame clones and drops some. The sample holds 71,000 or so clones; about 88% are singletons and the top ten take about 1%. Sequenced material: CD4+ or CD8+ T cells sorted from blood, taken in a trial of the OX40 agonist ivuxolimab. All receptors come from an adult with an advanced solid tumor such as melanoma, head and neck, liver or kidney cancer. CDR3s include the opening cysteine and the closing phenylalanine or tryptophan. The order of the fields is J gene, clone size, D gene, V gene, CDR3 protein, CDR3 DNA. A D gene is named only where the DNA matches it firmly. Expanded clones are given a class, and other clones once, few, many or no size at all.

TRBJ2-7,.,TRBD2,TRBV5-6,CASRPSGRYEQYF,TGTGCCAGCAGGCCCAGCGGGAGGTACGAGCAGTACTTC
TRBJ2-5,.,TRBD1,TRBV19,CASSARQGKETQYF,TGTGCCAGTAGTGCCCGACAGGGGAAAGAGACCCAGTACTTC
TRBJ1-5,.,.,TRBV25-1,CASARGAGNQPQHF,TGTGCCAGCGCCCGAGGAGCGGGCAATCAGCCCCAGCATTTT
TRBJ2-2,.,.,TRBV25-1,CASCPVTGELFF,TGTGCCAGCTGTCCGGTCACCGGGGAGCTGTTTTTT
TRBJ2-2,.,.,TRBV18,CASSPLMVYGPGTGELFF,TGTGCCAGCTCACCACTTATGGTATATGGGCCTGGAACCGGGGAGCTGTTTTTT
TRBJ2-2,.,TRBD2,TRBV5-1,CASSLVTSGTTGELFF,TGCGCCAGCAGCTTGGTCACTAGCGGGACAACCGGGGAGCTGTTTTTT
TRBJ2-5,.,.,TRBV5-1,CASSLGDGQETQYF,TGCGCCAGCAGCTTAGGGGACGGTCAAGAGACCCAGTACTTC
TRBJ2-5,.,.,TRBV11-1,CASSRLETQYF,TGTGCCAGCAGCCGGCTAGAGACCCAGTACTTC
TRBJ1-2,.,TRBD1,TRBV5-8,CASSPNRGRGGYTF,TGTGCCAGCAGCCCAAACAGGGGGCGCGGTGGCTACACCTTC
TRBJ1-2,.,.,TRBV5-6,CASSPLRTDGYTF,TGTGCCAGCAGCCCACTGAGGACAGACGGCTACACCTTC
TRBJ2-1,.,.,TRBV10-3,CAIRAGTPYNEQFF,TGTGCCATCAGAGCCGGGACCCCTTACAATGAGCAGTTCTTC
TRBJ1-1,.,TRBD1,TRBV2,CASSGTGGTEAFF,TGTGCCAGCAGCGGGACAGGGGGCACTGAAGCTTTCTTT
TRBJ1-2,.,.,TRBV28,CASSRRDTPNYGYTF,TGTGCCAGCAGTCGCCGGGACACACCTAACTATGGCTACACCTTC
TRBJ2-1,once,TRBD2,TRBV7-8,CASQGLASYNEQFF,TGTGCCAGCCAGGGACTAGCCTCCTACAATGAGCAGTTCTTC
TRBJ2-3,.,TRBD2,TRBV9,CASSVAGGRVDTQYF,TGTGCCAGCAGCGTAGCGGGAGGGCGGGTAGATACGCAGTATTTT
TRBJ1-5,.,.,TRBV5-5,CASSYNSDQPQHF,TGTGCCAGCAGCTATAACTCAGATCAGCCCCAGCATTTT
TRBJ2-1,.,TRBD1,TRBV7-3,CASSLKAGTGGSFYNEQFF,TGTGCCAGCAGCTTAAAGGCAGGGACAGGGGGCTCGTTCTACAATGAGCAGTTCTTC
TRBJ1-5,once,TRBD1,TRBV27,CASSLTSRDRVQPQHF,TGTGCCAGCAGTTTAACGTCCCGGGACAGGGTTCAGCCCCAGCATTTT
TRBJ2-3,few,.,TRBV11-2,CASSPLEDDTDTQYF,TGTGCCAGCAGCCCCCTCGAGGACGACACAGATACGCAGTATTTT
TRBJ1-5,.,.,TRBV7-2,CASSWTENSNQPQHF,TGTGCCAGCAGCTGGACAGAAAATAGCAATCAGCCCCAGCATTTT
TRBJ1-5,.,TRBD1,TRBV14,CASSLPTGFNQPQHF,TGTGCCAGCAGTCTCCCGACAGGGTTTAATCAGCCCCAGCATTTT
TRBJ2-3,.,TRBD2,TRBV7-2,CASSVKTSGITDTQYF,TGTGCCAGCAGCGTCAAGACTAGCGGGATCACAGATACGCAGTATTTT
TRBJ2-5,.,.,TRBV5-4,CASSLTGRETQYF,TGTGCCAGCAGCTTGACAGGGAGGGAGACCCAGTACTTC
TRBJ2-2,.,TRBD2,TRBV10-3,CAISESTSGTGELFF,TGTGCCATCAGTGAGTCGACTAGCGGCACCGGGGAGCTGTTTTTT
TRBJ2-1,.,TRBD2,TRBV7-2,CASSPRTSFSEQFF,TGTGCCAGCAGCCCCCGGACTAGTTTTAGTGAGCAGTTCTTC
TRBJ2-2,.,.,TRBV29-1,CSVLYRGLGIGELFF,TGCAGCGTTCTTTACAGGGGACTAGGTATCGGGGAGCTGTTTTTT
TRBJ2-5,.,TRBD1,TRBV7-8,CASSSGTGPETQYF,TGTGCCAGCAGCTCCGGGACAGGGCCGGAGACCCAGTACTTC
TRBJ2-1,.,TRBD2,TRBV28,CASRGTSLSYYNEQFF,TGTGCCAGCAGGGGGACTAGTCTCTCGTACTACAATGAGCAGTTCTTC
TRBJ2-1,.,.,TRBV19,CASSIVWVGGDLYNEQFF,TGTGCCAGTAGTATAGTTTGGGTCGGCGGAGACCTTTACAATGAGCAGTTCTTC
TRBJ1-6,.,.,TRBV6-6,CASSYSDGSNSPLHF,TGTGCCAGCAGTTACTCCGACGGTTCGAATTCACCCCTCCACTTT
TRBJ2-2,.,TRBD2,TRBV11-2,CASSRQGAGGWTGELFF,TGTGCCAGCAGCCGCCAAGGGGCGGGAGGCTGGACCGGGGAGCTGTTTTTT